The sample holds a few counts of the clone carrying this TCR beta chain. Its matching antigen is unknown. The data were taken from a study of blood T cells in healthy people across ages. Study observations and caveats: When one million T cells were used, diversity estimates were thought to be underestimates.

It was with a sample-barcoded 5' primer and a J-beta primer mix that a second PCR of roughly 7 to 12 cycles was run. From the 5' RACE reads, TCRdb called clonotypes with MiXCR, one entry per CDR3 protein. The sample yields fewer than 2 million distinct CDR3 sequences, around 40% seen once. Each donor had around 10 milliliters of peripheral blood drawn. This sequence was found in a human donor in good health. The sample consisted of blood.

CDR3 sequence (DNA): TGTGCCAGCAGCAACGGACTACCCGAGACCCAGTACTTC. It codes for CASSNGLPETQYF. The chain links TRBV6-2 or TRBV6-3 to TRBJ2-5, with D perhaps matching TRBD2 (6 bases). The V end lost 6 bases, the J end lost 5 bases, and 13 bases lay between the germline ends. This CDR3 spans 13 amino acids. CDR1 MNHEY and CDR2 SVGEGT come from the germline V gene.